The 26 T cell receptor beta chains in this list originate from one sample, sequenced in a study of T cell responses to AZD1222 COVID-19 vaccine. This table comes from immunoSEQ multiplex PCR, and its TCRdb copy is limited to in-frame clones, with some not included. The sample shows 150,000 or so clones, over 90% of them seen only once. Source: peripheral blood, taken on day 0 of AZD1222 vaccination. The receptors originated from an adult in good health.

The DNA for the CDR3 is TGTGCCAGCAGTGCCGGTCGCCTGGAGACCCAGTACTTC. Translation gives CASSAGRLETQYF. The chain recombines TRBV11-3 with TRBJ2-5; D gene uncertain. Germline CDR1 is SGHNT and CDR2 is YENEEA. The CDR3 totals 13 residues. Deletions cut 6 bases from V and 5 bases from J, with 13 bases between.

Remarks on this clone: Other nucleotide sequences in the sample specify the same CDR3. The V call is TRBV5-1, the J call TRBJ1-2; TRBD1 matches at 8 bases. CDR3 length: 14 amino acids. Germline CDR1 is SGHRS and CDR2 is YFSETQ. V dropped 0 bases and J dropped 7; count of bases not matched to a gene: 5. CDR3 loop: CASSLAQGASGYTF. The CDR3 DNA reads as TGCGCCAGCAGCTTGGCGCAGGGGGCCTCTGGCTACACCTTC.

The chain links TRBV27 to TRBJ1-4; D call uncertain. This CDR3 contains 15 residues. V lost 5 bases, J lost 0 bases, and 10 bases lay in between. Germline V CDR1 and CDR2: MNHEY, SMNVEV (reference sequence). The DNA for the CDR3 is TGTGCCAGCAGTCCTTCGATAGCAACTAATGAAAAACTGTTTTTT. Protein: CASSPSIATNEKLFF.

CDR3: CASSPSEAGGLDTQYF. The CDR3, as DNA: TGTGCCAGCAGCCCCAGTGAGGCGGGAGGGTTGGATACGCAGTATTTT. The chain recombines TRBV6-6 with TRBJ2-3, with 9 bases that match TRBD2. Germline CDR1 is MNHNY and CDR2 is SVGAGI (reference sequence). V lost 6 bases to trimming and J lost 6 bases; unmatched junction nucleotides: 13. This CDR3 contains 16 residues.

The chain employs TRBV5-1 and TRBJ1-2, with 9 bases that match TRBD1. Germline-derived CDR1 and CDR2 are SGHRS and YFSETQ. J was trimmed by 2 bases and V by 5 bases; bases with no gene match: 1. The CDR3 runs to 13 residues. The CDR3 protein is CASRTGGNYGYTF. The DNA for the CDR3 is TGCGCCAGCAGGACAGGGGGAAACTATGGCTACACCTTC.

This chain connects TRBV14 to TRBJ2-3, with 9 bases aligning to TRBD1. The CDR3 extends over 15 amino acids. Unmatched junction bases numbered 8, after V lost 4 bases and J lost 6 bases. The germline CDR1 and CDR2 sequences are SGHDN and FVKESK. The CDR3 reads CASSPLQGAEDTQYF. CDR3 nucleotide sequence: TGTGCCAGCAGCCCTTTACAGGGGGCGGAGGATACGCAGTATTTT. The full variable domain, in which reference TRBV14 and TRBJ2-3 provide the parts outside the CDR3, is EAGVTQFPSHSVIEKGQTVTLRCDPISGHDNLYWYRRVMGKEIKFLLHFVKESKQDESGMPNNRFLAERTGGTYSTLKVQPAELEDSGVYFCASSPLQGAEDTQYFGPGTRLTVL.

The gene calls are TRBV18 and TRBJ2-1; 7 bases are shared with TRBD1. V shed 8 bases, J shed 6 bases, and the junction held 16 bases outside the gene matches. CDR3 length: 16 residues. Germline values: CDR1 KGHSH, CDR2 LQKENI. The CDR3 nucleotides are TGTGCCAGCGAAAGTTCGGGACAGAAATTTATCAATGAGCAGTTCTTC. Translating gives CASESSGQKFINEQFF.

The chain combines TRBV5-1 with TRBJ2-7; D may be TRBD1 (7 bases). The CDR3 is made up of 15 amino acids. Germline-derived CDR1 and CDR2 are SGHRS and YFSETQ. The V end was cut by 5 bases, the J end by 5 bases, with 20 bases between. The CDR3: CASSLVGGGIHEQYF. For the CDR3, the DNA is TGCGCCAGCAGTCTGGTAGGAGGGGGCATCCACGAGCAGTACTTC.

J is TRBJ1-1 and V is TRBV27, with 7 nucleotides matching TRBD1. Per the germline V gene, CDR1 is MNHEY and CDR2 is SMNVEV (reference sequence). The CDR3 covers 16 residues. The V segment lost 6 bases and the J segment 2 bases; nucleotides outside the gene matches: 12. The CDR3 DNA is TGTGCCAGCAGCAGGGGGGGGCTCAGAATTAACACTGAAGCTTTCTTT. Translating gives CASSRGGLRINTEAFF.

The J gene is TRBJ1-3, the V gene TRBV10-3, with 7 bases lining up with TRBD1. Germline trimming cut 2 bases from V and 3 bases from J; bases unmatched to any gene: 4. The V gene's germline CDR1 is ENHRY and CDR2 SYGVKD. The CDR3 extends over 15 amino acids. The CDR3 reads CAISETPGGGNTIYF. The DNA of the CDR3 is TGTGCCATCAGTGAGACCCCAGGGGGTGGAAACACCATATATTTT.

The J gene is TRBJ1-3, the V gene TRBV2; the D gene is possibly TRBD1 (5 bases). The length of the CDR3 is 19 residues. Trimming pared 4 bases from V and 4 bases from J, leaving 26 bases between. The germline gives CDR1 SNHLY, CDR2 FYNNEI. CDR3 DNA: TGTGCCAGCAGTGGACCTTGGCTCTCTGGGGGGAGCAGCGGAAACACCATATATTTT. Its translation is CASSGPWLSGGSSGNTIYF.

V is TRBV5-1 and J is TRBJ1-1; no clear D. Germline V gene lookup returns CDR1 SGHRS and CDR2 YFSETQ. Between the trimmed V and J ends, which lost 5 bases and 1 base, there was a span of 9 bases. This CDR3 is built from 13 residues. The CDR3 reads CASSDWGNTEAFF. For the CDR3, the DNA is TGCGCCAGCAGTGATTGGGGGAACACTGAAGCTTTCTTT.

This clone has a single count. CDR3 nucleotides: TGCGCCAGCAGCAACTGGCCGGGCCAACCGGAGACCCAGTACTTC. Translation gives CASSNWPGQPETQYF. V gene TRBV5-1 combines with J gene TRBJ2-5; D is uncertain. V lost 4 bases and J 5 bases, leaving 18 bases between the germline ends. Germline V gives CDR1 SGHRS, CDR2 YFSETQ. The CDR3 length is 15 residues.

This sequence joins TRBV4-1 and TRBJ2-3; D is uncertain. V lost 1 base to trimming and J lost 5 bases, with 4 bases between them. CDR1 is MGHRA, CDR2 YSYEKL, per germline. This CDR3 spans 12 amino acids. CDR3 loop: CASSQVGDTQYF. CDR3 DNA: TGCGCCAGCAGCCAAGTGGGAGATACGCAGTATTTT.

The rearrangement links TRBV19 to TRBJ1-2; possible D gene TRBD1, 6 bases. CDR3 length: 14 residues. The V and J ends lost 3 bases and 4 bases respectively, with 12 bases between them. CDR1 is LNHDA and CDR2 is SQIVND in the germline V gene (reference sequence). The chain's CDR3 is CASSISGGGYGYTF. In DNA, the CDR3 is TGTGCCAGTAGTATTTCCGGGGGCGGCTATGGCTACACCTTC.

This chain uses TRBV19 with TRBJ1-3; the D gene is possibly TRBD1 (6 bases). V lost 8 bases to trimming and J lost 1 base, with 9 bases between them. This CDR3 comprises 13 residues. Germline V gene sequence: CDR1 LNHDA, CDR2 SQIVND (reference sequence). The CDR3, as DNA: TGTGCCAGTCGTGGACAGTCTGGAAACACCATATATTTT. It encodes CASRGQSGNTIYF.

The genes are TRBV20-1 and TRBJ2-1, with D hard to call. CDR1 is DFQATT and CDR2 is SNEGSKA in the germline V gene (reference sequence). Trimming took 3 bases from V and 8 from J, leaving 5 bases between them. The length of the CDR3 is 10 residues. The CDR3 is CSASSYEQFF. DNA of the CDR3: TGCAGTGCTAGCAGTTATGAGCAGTTCTTC.

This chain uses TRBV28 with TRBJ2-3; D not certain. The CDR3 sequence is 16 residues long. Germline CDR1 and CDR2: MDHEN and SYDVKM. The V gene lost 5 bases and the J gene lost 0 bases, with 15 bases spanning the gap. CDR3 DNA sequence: TGTGCCAGCAGTCCATGGACGGAATCTAGCACAGATACGCAGTATTTT. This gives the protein CASSPWTESSTDTQYF.

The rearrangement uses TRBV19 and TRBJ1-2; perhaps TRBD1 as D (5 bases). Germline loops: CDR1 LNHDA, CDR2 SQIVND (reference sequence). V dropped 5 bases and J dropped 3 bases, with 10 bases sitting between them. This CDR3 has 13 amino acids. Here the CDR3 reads CASSVGTDYGYTF. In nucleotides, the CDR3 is TGTGCCAGTAGTGTAGGGACGGACTATGGCTACACCTTC. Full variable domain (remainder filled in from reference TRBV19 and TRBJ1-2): DGGITQSPKYLFRKEGQNVTLSCEQNLNHDAMYWYRQDPGQGLRLIYYSQIVNDFQKGDIAEGYSVSREKKESFPLTVTSAQKNPTAFYLCASSVGTDYGYTFGSGTRLTVV.

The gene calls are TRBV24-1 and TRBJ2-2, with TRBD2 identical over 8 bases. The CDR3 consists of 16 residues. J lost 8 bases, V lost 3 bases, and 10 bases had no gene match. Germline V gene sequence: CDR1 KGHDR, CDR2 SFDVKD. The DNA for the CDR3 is TGTGCCACCAGTGATCCTCTGACAATAGCGGGAGGGGAGCTGTTTTTT. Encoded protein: CATSDPLTIAGGELFF.

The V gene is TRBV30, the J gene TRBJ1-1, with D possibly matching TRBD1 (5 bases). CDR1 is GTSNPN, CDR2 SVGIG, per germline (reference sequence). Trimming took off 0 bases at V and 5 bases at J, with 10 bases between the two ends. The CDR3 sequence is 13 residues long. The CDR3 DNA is TGTGCCTGGAGTGTCGGGGGGAGGACTGAAGCTTTCTTT. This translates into CAWSVGGRTEAFF. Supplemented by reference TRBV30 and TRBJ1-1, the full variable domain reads SQTIHQWPATLVQPVGSPLSLECTVEGTSNPNLYWYRQAAGRGLQLLFYSVGIGQISSEVPQNLSASRPQDRQFILSSKKLLLSDSGFYLCAWSVGGRTEAFFGQGTRLTVV.

CDR3 in DNA: TGTGCCAGCAGCACGGGACTAGCGGGATACTACGAGCAGTACTTC. It translates to CASSTGLAGYYEQYF. This chain links TRBV7-2 with TRBJ2-7; 13 bases map to TRBD2. The CDR3 is 15 amino acids. Germline V gene sequence: CDR1 SGHTA, CDR2 FQGNSA. The V and J ends lost 5 bases and 3 bases, in that order; junction bases with no gene match: 4.

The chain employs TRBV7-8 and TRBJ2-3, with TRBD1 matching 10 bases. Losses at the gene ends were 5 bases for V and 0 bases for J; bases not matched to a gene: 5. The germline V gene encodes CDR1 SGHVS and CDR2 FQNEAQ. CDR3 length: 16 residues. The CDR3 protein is CASSADRGPSTDTQYF. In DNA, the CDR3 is TGTGCCAGCAGCGCCGACAGGGGGCCCAGCACAGATACGCAGTATTTT.

CDR3 in DNA: TGTGCCAGTAGTCAGCCATTCTCCTACGAGCAGTACTTC. Translating it yields CASSQPFSYEQYF. The chain couples TRBV19 to TRBJ2-7; no clear D. Trimming shortened V by 5 bases and J by 0 bases, and 8 bases separated the two germline ends. CDR1 is LNHDA, CDR2 SQIVND, per germline (reference sequence). This CDR3 has 13 amino acids.

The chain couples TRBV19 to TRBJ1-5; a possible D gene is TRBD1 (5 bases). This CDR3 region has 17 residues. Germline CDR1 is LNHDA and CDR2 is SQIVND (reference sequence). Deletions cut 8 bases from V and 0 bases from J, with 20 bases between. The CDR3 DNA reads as TGTGCCAGTGGTCTGGCGGGGGAGGCAAATAGCAATCAGCCCCAGCATTTT. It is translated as CASGLAGEANSNQPQHF.

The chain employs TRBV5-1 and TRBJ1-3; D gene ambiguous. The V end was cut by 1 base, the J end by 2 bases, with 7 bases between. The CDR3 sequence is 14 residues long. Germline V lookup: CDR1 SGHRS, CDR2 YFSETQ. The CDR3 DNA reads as TGCGCCAGCAGCTTGCTTGGGACTGGAAACACCATATATTTT. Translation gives CASSLLGTGNTIYF.